A selection of T cell receptor beta chains follows, all from one sample in a study of radiation and T cells in renal cell carcinoma. The data were produced by immunoSEQ multiplex PCR, yet TCRdb's version contains in-frame clones alone and is incomplete. The table records around 77,000 clones, roughly 80% of them present only once. Sequenced here: blood, sampled from a patient whose treatment included radiotherapy and nephrectomy. The source is a woman aged 60-75 years with renal cell carcinoma. Both conserved end residues are part of each CDR3. The D gene is left open where the match is weak. Clone size is not always given. Where it is, it says once, few, many or a class for expanded clones.

d_gene: TRBD1
abundance: .
j_gene: TRBJ1-1
v_gene: TRBV11-3
CDR3aa: CASSQTGMNTEAFF
CDR3nt: TGTGCCAGCAGCCAGACAGGGATGAACACTGAAGCTTTCTTT

d_gene: .
abundance: .
j_gene: TRBJ2-7
v_gene: TRBV7-3
CDR3aa: CASSLGHNSYEQYF
CDR3nt: TGTGCCAGCAGCTTGGGGCATAACTCCTACGAGCAGTACTTC

d_gene: TRBD1
abundance: .
j_gene: TRBJ2-1
v_gene: TRBV9
CDR3aa: CASSVDRGAYNEQFF
CDR3nt: TGTGCCAGCAGCGTCGACAGGGGGGCCTACAATGAGCAGTTCTTC

d_gene: .
abundance: .
j_gene: TRBJ2-5
v_gene: TRBV7-9
CDR3aa: CASSPFLGAQETQYF
CDR3nt: TGTGCCAGCAGCCCCTTTTTGGGGGCCCAAGAGACCCAGTACTTC

d_gene: .
abundance: .
j_gene: TRBJ2-5
v_gene: TRBV5-1
CDR3aa: CASSLSYQETQYF
CDR3nt: TGCGCCAGCAGCTTGAGCTACCAAGAGACCCAGTACTTC

d_gene: .
abundance: .
j_gene: TRBJ1-1
v_gene: TRBV10-3
CDR3aa: CASRGGATEAFF
CDR3nt: TGTGCCAGCCGTGGGGGGGCCACTGAAGCTTTCTTT

d_gene: .
abundance: few
j_gene: TRBJ2-7
v_gene: TRBV7-2
CDR3aa: CASSLIGGEQYF
CDR3nt: TGTGCCAGCAGCTTAATAGGCGGGGAGCAGTACTTC

d_gene: TRBD1
abundance: .
j_gene: TRBJ2-7
v_gene: TRBV7-9
CDR3aa: CASSEDRTTYEQYF
CDR3nt: TGTGCCAGCAGCGAGGACAGGACAACCTACGAGCAGTACTTC

d_gene: TRBD1
abundance: .
j_gene: TRBJ1-2
v_gene: TRBV28
CDR3aa: CASSLQGANYGYTF
CDR3nt: TGTGCCAGCAGTCTACAGGGGGCTAACTATGGCTACACCTTC

d_gene: .
abundance: .
j_gene: TRBJ2-5
v_gene: TRBV28
CDR3aa: CASSLRVETQYF
CDR3nt: TGTGCCAGCAGTTTACGGGTCGAGACCCAGTACTTC

d_gene: TRBD2
abundance: .
j_gene: TRBJ2-1
v_gene: TRBV9
CDR3aa: CASSVGAPVGLAGAEQFF
CDR3nt: TGTGCCAGCAGCGTCGGGGCCCCGGTGGGACTAGCGGGAGCTGAGCAGTTCTTC

d_gene: .
abundance: .
j_gene: TRBJ1-5
v_gene: TRBV6-1
CDR3aa: CASSEAGLGGQPQHF
CDR3nt: TGTGCCAGCAGTGAAGCTGGTCTGGGCGGTCAGCCCCAGCATTTT

d_gene: .
abundance: .
j_gene: TRBJ1-1
v_gene: TRBV14
CDR3aa: CASSLTRPGSTEAFF
CDR3nt: TGTGCCAGCAGCCTTACCCGGCCAGGGTCCACTGAAGCTTTCTTT

d_gene: TRBD1
abundance: .
j_gene: TRBJ2-7
v_gene: TRBV5-1
CDR3aa: CASSYGQGASYEQYF
CDR3nt: TGCGCCAGCAGTTACGGACAGGGGGCCTCCTACGAGCAGTACTTC

d_gene: TRBD2
abundance: .
j_gene: TRBJ2-1
v_gene: TRBV10-3
CDR3aa: CAAQTPSGEAYNEQFF
CDR3nt: TGTGCCGCCCAGACCCCAAGCGGGGAGGCCTACAATGAGCAGTTCTTC

d_gene: TRBD2
abundance: .
j_gene: TRBJ2-3
v_gene: TRBV5-8
CDR3aa: CASSPGGFGTDTQYF
CDR3nt: TGTGCCAGCAGCCCGGGGGGTTTTGGCACAGATACGCAGTATTTT

d_gene: TRBD1
abundance: .
j_gene: TRBJ1-1
v_gene: TRBV9
CDR3aa: CASSKGQGARTEAFF
CDR3nt: TGTGCCAGCAGCAAGGGACAGGGGGCTCGTACTGAAGCTTTCTTT

d_gene: TRBD1
abundance: once
j_gene: TRBJ2-7
v_gene: TRBV5-1
CDR3aa: CASRRVQGSGEQYF
CDR3nt: TGCGCCAGCAGAAGAGTACAGGGGTCGGGCGAGCAGTACTTC

d_gene: TRBD2
abundance: .
j_gene: TRBJ2-5
v_gene: TRBV4-1
CDR3aa: CASSRGTSGGALETQYF
CDR3nt: TGCGCCAGCAGCCGGGGGACTAGCGGGGGGGCCCTAGAGACCCAGTACTTC

d_gene: TRBD2
abundance: .
j_gene: TRBJ2-7
v_gene: TRBV7-7
CDR3aa: CASSRTGTSGEQYF
CDR3nt: TGTGCTAGCAGCCGGACCGGGACTAGCGGCGAGCAGTACTTC

d_gene: TRBD2
abundance: .
j_gene: TRBJ2-3
v_gene: TRBV2
CDR3aa: CASRLTSGASTDTQYF
CDR3nt: TGTGCCAGCAGGCTTACTAGCGGAGCTAGCACAGATACGCAGTATTTT

d_gene: .
abundance: .
j_gene: TRBJ1-2
v_gene: TRBV7-2
CDR3aa: CASSLESYGYTF
CDR3nt: TGTGCCAGCAGCTTAGAATCCTATGGCTACACCTTC

d_gene: .
abundance: .
j_gene: TRBJ1-1
v_gene: TRBV6-5
CDR3aa: CASRTGTLFPGEAFF
CDR3nt: TGTGCCAGCAGGACCGGGACACTTTTCCCAGGCGAAGCTTTCTTT

d_gene: .
abundance: .
j_gene: TRBJ1-5
v_gene: TRBV18
CDR3aa: CASSPFSLRQGNPRGNQPQHF
CDR3nt: TGTGCCAGCTCACCATTTTCTTTAAGGCAGGGGAATCCCCGGGGGAATCAGCCCCAGCATTTT

d_gene: .
abundance: few
j_gene: TRBJ2-5
v_gene: TRBV28
CDR3aa: CASSSGGRETQYF
CDR3nt: TGTGCCAGCAGTTCAGGGGGGCGGGAGACCCAGTACTTC

d_gene: .
abundance: .
j_gene: TRBJ1-5
v_gene: TRBV9
CDR3aa: CASSLSGNQPQHF
CDR3nt: TGTGCCAGCAGCTTAAGCGGAAATCAGCCCCAGCATTTT

d_gene: .
abundance: .
j_gene: TRBJ1-1
v_gene: TRBV6-1
CDR3aa: CASSEGRGPAFF
CDR3nt: TGTGCCAGCAGTGAAGGAAGAGGGCCGGCTTTCTTT

d_gene: .
abundance: .
j_gene: TRBJ1-1
v_gene: TRBV6-1
CDR3aa: CASSEGLNTEAFF
CDR3nt: TGTGCCAGCAGTGAGGGATTGAACACTGAAGCTTTCTTT

d_gene: .
abundance: .
j_gene: TRBJ2-7
v_gene: TRBV5-1
CDR3aa: CASSSARGYEQYF
CDR3nt: TGCGCCAGCAGCTCTGCCCGGGGATACGAGCAGTACTTC

d_gene: .
abundance: .
j_gene: TRBJ1-1
v_gene: TRBV7-2
CDR3aa: CASSFQGAGSLF
CDR3nt: TGTGCCAGCAGCTTTCAGGGCGCGGGAAGCCTTTTT

d_gene: .
abundance: .
j_gene: TRBJ2-7
v_gene: TRBV7-3
CDR3aa: CASSPAGYPSSYEQYF
CDR3nt: TGTGCCAGCAGCCCTGCCGGCTACCCTAGCTCCTACGAGCAGTACTTC

d_gene: .
abundance: .
j_gene: TRBJ1-5
v_gene: TRBV6-1
CDR3aa: CASSGGVNSNQPQHF
CDR3nt: TGTGCCAGCAGTGGCGGTGTAAATAGCAATCAGCCCCAGCATTTT